The next 32 T cell receptor beta chains were all read from a single sample in a study of regulatory and conventional T cells in RAG deficiency. Using immunoSEQ multiplex PCR, the repertoire was profiled, and TCRdb retains in-frame clones only, with some absent. Of roughly 35,000 clones in the sample, around nine tenths were seen once. These data were also filed under a second study, of regulatory T cells. That paper adds: Amplification used 52 TRBV primers and 13 TRBJ primers.

The sequenced sample consisted of CD8+ T cells sorted from blood. These receptors were collected from a human donor in good health.

This chain joins TRBV5-5 and TRBJ1-3; D is unresolved. The germline gives CDR1 SGHKS, CDR2 YYEKEE (reference sequence). V was clipped by 0 bases and J by 0 bases, with 7 bases between them. This CDR3 is built from 15 residues. CDR3 amino acids: CASSLVWSSGNTIYF. The CDR3, as DNA: TGTGCCAGCAGCTTGGTGTGGAGCTCTGGAAACACCATATATTTT.

This chain connects TRBV28 to TRBJ2-5; tentatively, D is TRBD1 (6 bases). This CDR3 has 16 residues. Germline V gene sequence: CDR1 MDHEN, CDR2 SYDVKM. The ends were cut back, 3 bases at V and 1 base at J, with 15 bases in the middle. The DNA for the CDR3 is TGTGCCAGCAGTTTCTTAGGGGACATCTTCCAAGAGACCCAGTACTTC. It is translated as CASSFLGDIFQETQYF.

This chain uses TRBV7-9 with TRBJ2-1, with 7 bases identical to TRBD1. CDR1 is SEHNR and CDR2 is FQNEAQ in the germline V gene (reference sequence). The CDR3 totals 15 residues. J gave up 2 bases and V 3 bases, and 4 bases lay outside the gene matches. This CDR3 reads CASSFPGTAYNEQFF. As DNA, the CDR3 is TGTGCCAGCAGCTTCCCCGGGACAGCCTACAATGAGCAGTTCTTC.

The V gene is TRBV12-5, the J gene TRBJ2-7; D gene unclear. V was shortened by 3 bases and J by 4 bases, with 28 bases between the two germline ends. Germline CDR1 and CDR2: LGHNT and FRNRAP. CDR3 length: 19 amino acids. CDR3 amino acids: CASGLALRSENPVGYEQYF. The CDR3 DNA sequence: TGTGCTAGTGGTTTAGCCCTCCGGTCGGAGAATCCAGTGGGATACGAGCAGTACTTC.

The gene calls are TRBV5-1 and TRBJ2-3, with D possibly TRBD2 on 6 matching bases. V was shortened by 5 bases and J by 3 bases, with 13 bases between the two germline ends. Germline lookup yields CDR1 SGHRS and CDR2 YFSETQ. The CDR3 is 14 amino acids. The CDR3 nucleotides read TGCGCCAGCAGAGCGGGTACGGGGACAGATACGCAGTATTTT. The encoded protein is CASRAGTGTDTQYF.

V and J are TRBV6-6 and TRBJ1-3, with D perhaps matching TRBD1 (5 bases). Trimming cost V 4 bases and J 3 bases, with 10 bases left between them. The CDR3 is 14 residues long. Germline values: CDR1 MNHNY, CDR2 SVGAGI (reference sequence). The CDR3 is CASSFQGSGNTIYF. CDR3 nucleotide sequence: TGTGCCAGCAGTTTCCAGGGTAGTGGAAACACCATATATTTT.

The rearrangement links TRBV5-4 to TRBJ2-1, with 7 positions matching TRBD2. The CDR3 runs 15 residues. The V gene end was trimmed by 3 bases and the J gene end by 7 bases; junction bases not matched to a gene: 10. In germline, CDR1 is SGHNT, CDR2 YYREEE (reference sequence). The CDR3 DNA is TGTGCCAGCAGCTGGCCCGGGACGCGGGGGAATGAGCAGTTCTTC. Protein product: CASSWPGTRGNEQFF. The full variable domain, rest sourced from reference TRBV5-4 and TRBJ2-1, is ETGVTQSPTHLIKTRGQQVTLRCSSQSGHNTVSWYQQALGQGPQFIFQYYREEENGRGNFPPRFSGLQFPNYSSELNVNALELDDSALYLCASSWPGTRGNEQFFGPGTRLTVL.

The chain carries TRBV6-5 and TRBJ1-5; 9 nucleotides agree with TRBD1. CDR1 MNHEY and CDR2 SVGAGI come from the germline V gene. Unmatched junction bases numbered 9, after V lost 6 bases and J lost 6 bases. The CDR3 consists of 15 residues. For the CDR3, the DNA is TGTGCCAGCAGACACGGGGGACAGGGTGGTCAGCCCCAGCATTTT. It encodes CASRHGGQGGQPQHF.

V and J are TRBV28 and TRBJ2-7; the D gene is possibly TRBD2 (6 bases). The CDR3 totals 21 residues. Trimming removed 4 bases from V and 3 bases from J, with 34 bases in between. Germline values: CDR1 MDHEN, CDR2 SYDVKM. CDR3 protein: CASSSRKLGLQGRGGGYEQYF. The CDR3 DNA reads as TGTGCCAGCAGTTCTCGCAAGTTGGGCTTGCAAGGGCGGGGTGGGGGCTACGAGCAGTACTTC.

This clone was seen a handful of times. J is TRBJ1-2 and V is TRBV28; TRBD1 matches 8 bases. The CDR3 is 15 residues long. Germline values: CDR1 MDHEN, CDR2 SYDVKM. V shed 5 bases, J shed 5 bases, and the junction held 10 bases outside the gene matches. CDR3 bases: TGTGCCAGCAGTCCACCCCGACAGGGGTGGTATGGCTACACCTTC. The encoded protein is CASSPPRQGWYGYTF.

The chain uses TRBV5-4 and TRBJ2-3; 7 nucleotides match TRBD2. Trimming cost V 0 bases and J 0 bases; bases outside gene matches: 4. Germline assignment: CDR1 SGHNT and CDR2 YYREEE (reference sequence). The CDR3 covers 16 residues. The CDR3 here is CASSLGTRSSTDTQYF. DNA of the CDR3: TGTGCCAGCAGCTTGGGGACTAGATCAAGCACAGATACGCAGTATTTT.

This clone was found once. The gene calls are TRBV4-1 and TRBJ2-7; D possibly uses TRBD1 or TRBD2 (5 bases each). Germline values: CDR1 MGHRA, CDR2 YSYEKL. This CDR3 has 14 residues. Trimming shortened V by 2 bases and J by 2 bases, and 10 bases separated the two germline ends. The CDR3 sequence: CASSQRDGPYEQYF. Here the CDR3 DNA reads TGCGCCAGCAGCCAACGGGACGGACCCTACGAGCAGTACTTC.

The rearrangement uses TRBV5-1 and TRBJ2-1, with D unresolved. The V end was cut by 4 bases, the J end by 9 bases, with 20 bases between. This CDR3 has 15 residues. The germline gives CDR1 SGHRS, CDR2 YFSETQ. The CDR3 DNA is TGCGCCAGCAGCCCCAGACGTCAGGATTCTGGTGAGCAGTTCTTC. It translates to CASSPRRQDSGEQFF.

The chain couples TRBV9 to TRBJ2-6; TRBD2 is a possible D gene (5 bases). The V gene lost 2 bases and the J gene lost 0 bases, with 6 bases spanning the gap. This CDR3 spans 15 amino acids. Germline V gene sequence: CDR1 SGDLS, CDR2 YYNGEE. CDR3 region: CASSVSGSGANVLTF. The CDR3 DNA follows: TGTGCCAGCAGCGTCAGCGGCTCTGGGGCCAACGTCCTGACTTTC. Full variable domain (outside the CDR3, taken from reference TRBV9 and TRBJ2-6): DSGVTQTPKHLITATGQRVTLRCSPRSGDLSVYWYQQSLDQGLQFLIQYYNGEERAKGNILERFSAQQFPDLHSELNLSSLELGDSALYFCASSVSGSGANVLTFGAGSRLTVL.

This clone showed up just once. The junction shows a germline mismatch at one end, possibly a read error. The chain employs TRBV25-1 and TRBJ1-1; the D is unclear. This CDR3 is 15 amino acids long. The V gene's germline CDR1 is MGHDK and CDR2 SYGVNS. DNA of the CDR3: TGTGCCAGCAGTGAGTCCCGACACCCGAACGCTGAAGCTTTCTTT. Its protein product is CASSESRHPNAEAFF.

The genes are TRBV27 and TRBJ1-2; no clear D. Trimming shortened V by 5 bases and J by 2 bases, and 15 bases separated the two germline ends. The CDR3 totals 15 residues. Germline CDR1 reads MNHEY; CDR2 reads SMNVEV (reference sequence). As DNA, the CDR3 is TGTGCCAGCAGTGCCCAAGATGGTTGGAACTATGGCTACACCTTC. Amino acids: CASSAQDGWNYGYTF.

This clone appeared a few times. The V and J genes are TRBV6-1 and TRBJ2-7, with a possible D match to TRBD2 (5 bases). From germline, CDR1 is MNHNS and CDR2 SASEGT. The CDR3 runs 12 residues. V shed 3 bases and J shed 7 bases, with 10 bases lying between them. The CDR3 DNA follows: TGTGCCAGCAGTGACGCGGGTTTGGAGCAGTACTTC. It yields the protein CASSDAGLEQYF.

This clone has just a few counts. The genes are TRBV9 and TRBJ2-3; TRBD2 might be the D (5 bases). Germline V gives CDR1 SGDLS, CDR2 YYNGEE. This CDR3 is 11 amino acids long. Trimming pared 0 bases from V and 12 bases from J, leaving 8 bases between. The CDR3 region has the DNA TGTGCCAGCAGCGTAGGGGCTAGCCAGTATTTT. It encodes CASSVGASQYF.

A single count supports this clone. This chain links TRBV28 with TRBJ2-5; 9 nucleotides agree with TRBD1. This CDR3 contains 17 residues. Germline V gene lookup returns CDR1 MDHEN and CDR2 SYDVKM. The V gene end was trimmed by 3 bases and the J gene end by 1 base; junction bases not matched to a gene: 9. CDR3 in amino acids: CASSFSGPGQGQETQYF. In DNA, the CDR3 is TGTGCCAGCAGTTTTTCTGGACCGGGACAGGGCCAAGAGACCCAGTACTTC.

The V and J genes are TRBV9 and TRBJ2-1, with 7 bases identical to TRBD2. The CDR3 is 15 amino acids. Germline assignment: CDR1 SGDLS and CDR2 YYNGEE. V dropped 4 bases and J dropped 6; count of bases not matched to a gene: 10. The CDR3 here is CASSRTGTGGNEQFF. The CDR3 DNA sequence: TGTGCCAGCAGCCGCACCGGGACGGGGGGCAATGAGCAGTTCTTC.

This clone was seen a few times. The chain couples TRBV10-3 to TRBJ1-4; the D is unclear. Trimming took 6 bases from V and 8 from J, leaving 13 bases between them. The CDR3 extends over 13 amino acids. Germline CDR1 and CDR2: ENHRY and SYGVKD. The CDR3 sequence: CAIRGSFWEKLFF. CDR3 nucleotide sequence: TGTGCCATCAGGGGGTCGTTTTGGGAAAAACTGTTTTTT.

On this clone: A read error may produce the germline difference seen at one junction end. The same CDR3 also results from other DNA sequences found in this sample. This chain uses TRBV4-2 with TRBJ1-1; D is uncertain. Germline-derived CDR1 and CDR2 are LGHNA and YNFKEQ. The CDR3 runs 14 residues. Here the CDR3 reads CASSQQARNTEAFF. The CDR3 DNA reads TGTGCCAGCAGCCAACAAGCCAGGAACACTGAAGCCTTCTTT.

The chain joins TRBV6-5 to TRBJ1-1; D is possibly TRBD1 (6 bases). The germline V and J ends were trimmed by 2 bases and 6 bases, with 13 bases remaining between them. Germline V gene lookup returns CDR1 MNHEY and CDR2 SVGAGI. CDR3 length equals 14 residues. The CDR3: CASSYGRGISEAFF. In DNA form, the CDR3 reads TGTGCCAGCAGTTACGGGAGGGGGATTTCTGAAGCTTTCTTT.

V is TRBV11-2 and J is TRBJ2-1, with D unresolved. CDR3 size: 16 residues. Deletions cut 4 bases from V and 4 bases from J, with 17 bases between. Germline CDR1 SGHAT, CDR2 FQNNGV. The CDR3 loop is CASSSSDWWGYNEQFF. CDR3 bases: TGTGCCAGCAGCTCTAGTGACTGGTGGGGATACAATGAGCAGTTCTTC.

V is TRBV7-9 and J is TRBJ2-2; either TRBD1 or TRBD2 may supply D (5 bases each). This CDR3 spans 15 amino acids. Germline values: CDR1 SEHNR, CDR2 FQNEAQ (reference sequence). The V end was cut by 5 bases, the J end by 0 bases, with 10 bases between. The CDR3 loop reads CASSPQGPNTGELFF. In DNA, the CDR3 is TGTGCCAGCAGCCCGCAGGGACCGAACACCGGGGAGCTGTTTTTT. Supplemented by reference TRBV7-9 and TRBJ2-2, the full variable domain reads DTGVSQNPRHKITKRGQNVTFRCDPISEHNRLYWYRQTLGQGPEFLTYFQNEAQLEKSRLLSDRFSAERPKGSFSTLEIQRTEQGDSAMYLCASSPQGPNTGELFFGEGSRLTVL.

The chain uses TRBV28 and TRBJ2-2; D is ambiguous. Between the trimmed V and J ends, which lost 4 bases and 7 bases, there was a span of 13 bases. The CDR3 length is 14 residues. Germline loops: CDR1 MDHEN, CDR2 SYDVKM. The CDR3 DNA follows: TGTGCCAGCAGTTCTCGAAACACGGGCGGGGAGCTGTTTTTT. Residues: CASSSRNTGGELFF.

This clone was recorded once. The chain links TRBV4-1 to TRBJ1-1; 8 positions agree with TRBD1. CDR1 and CDR2 (germline): MGHRA, YSYEKL. The CDR3 is 15 amino acids. Trimming removed 5 bases from V and 1 base from J; junction bases left unmatched: 6. CDR3 bases: TGCGCCAGCAGCTATCGACAGGGGAGGAACACTGAAGCTTTCTTT. Its protein is CASSYRQGRNTEAFF.

This clone has a single count. The chain links TRBV28 to TRBJ2-2, with 9 bases that match TRBD1. The germline V gene has CDR1 MDHEN and CDR2 SYDVKM. V trimming: 3 bases; J trimming: 4 bases; junction bases outside the gene matches: 9. There are 17 residues in the CDR3. The CDR3 region is CASSFYGQGSGTGELFF. CDR3 sequence (DNA): TGTGCCAGCAGTTTCTATGGACAGGGGTCGGGCACCGGGGAGCTGTTTTTT.

This clone occurred once. The rearrangement uses TRBV6-5 and TRBJ1-3; 8 bases match TRBD1. Germline-derived CDR1 and CDR2 are MNHEY and SVGAGI. Unmatched junction bases numbered 5, after V lost 7 bases and J lost 3 bases. This CDR3 region has 14 residues. The CDR3 DNA reads as TGTGCCAGCATGGACAGGGTTGGTGGAAACACCATATATTTT. Translated: CASMDRVGGNTIYF.

The J gene is TRBJ2-2, the V gene TRBV30; 7 bases align to TRBD1. J gave up 0 bases and V 0 bases, and 7 bases lay outside the gene matches. The CDR3 contains 17 residues. Germline CDR1 and CDR2: GTSNPN and SVGIG (reference sequence). The CDR3 here is CAWSVLGGHANTGELFF. CDR3 bases: TGTGCCTGGAGTGTACTAGGGGGCCACGCGAACACCGGGGAGCTGTTTTTT. The full variable domain, in which reference TRBV30 and TRBJ2-2 provide the parts outside the CDR3, is SQTIHQWPATLVQPVGSPLSLECTVEGTSNPNLYWYRQAAGRGLQLLFYSVGIGQISSEVPQNLSASRPQDRQFILSSKKLLLSDSGFYLCAWSVLGGHANTGELFFGEGSRLTVL.

This clone was detected a few times. This sequence joins TRBV28 and TRBJ1-3; 8 nucleotides align to TRBD1. V shed 6 bases and J 6 bases; nucleotides not matched to a gene: 4. The V gene's germline CDR1 is MDHEN and CDR2 SYDVKM. The CDR3 contains 13 residues. This chain's CDR3 is CASRLTGANTIYF. The CDR3 DNA reads as TGTGCCAGCAGATTGACAGGGGCAAACACCATATATTTT. Variable domain in full (rest from reference TRBV28 and TRBJ1-3): DVKVTQSSRYLVKRTGEKVFLECVQDMDHENMFWYRQDPGLGLRLIYFSYDVKMKEKGDIPEGYSVSREKKERFSLILESASTNQTSMYLCASRLTGANTIYFGEGSWLTVV.

This chain connects TRBV5-8 to TRBJ1-4, with D maybe TRBD1 (5 bases). Germline V gene data show CDR1 as SGHTS and CDR2 as YDEGEE. This CDR3 is 15 amino acids long. V shed 2 bases and J shed 8 bases, with 16 bases lying between them. The CDR3 region is CASSLQDSGWEKLFF. Written as DNA, the CDR3 is TGTGCCAGCAGCTTACAGGACTCGGGTTGGGAAAAACTGTTTTTT.